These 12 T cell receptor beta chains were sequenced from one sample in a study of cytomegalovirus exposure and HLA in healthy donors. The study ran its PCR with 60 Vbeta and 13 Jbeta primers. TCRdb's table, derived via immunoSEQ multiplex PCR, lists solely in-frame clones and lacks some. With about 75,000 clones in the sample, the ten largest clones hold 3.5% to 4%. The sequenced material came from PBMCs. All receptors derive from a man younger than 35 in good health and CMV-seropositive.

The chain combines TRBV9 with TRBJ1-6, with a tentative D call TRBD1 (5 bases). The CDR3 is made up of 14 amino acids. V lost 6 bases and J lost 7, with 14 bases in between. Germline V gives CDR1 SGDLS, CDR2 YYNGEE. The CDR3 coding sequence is TGTGCCAGCACCCAAAGTCCAGGGAATTCACCCCTCCACTTT. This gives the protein CASTQSPGNSPLHF.

The CDR3 DNA reads TGTGCCAGCAGTCCAGGGGCCAGGGTGGGCTACACCTTC. This encodes CASSPGARVGYTF. The chain carries TRBV28 and TRBJ1-2; possible D gene TRBD1, 6 bases. The length of the CDR3 is 13 residues. The V gene's germline CDR1 is MDHEN and CDR2 SYDVKM. V lost 5 bases and J 8 bases, leaving 15 bases between the germline ends.

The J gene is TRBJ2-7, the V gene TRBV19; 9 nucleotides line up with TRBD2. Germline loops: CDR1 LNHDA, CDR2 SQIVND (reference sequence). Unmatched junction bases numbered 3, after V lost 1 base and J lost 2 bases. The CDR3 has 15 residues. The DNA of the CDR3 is TGTGCCAGTAGTATAGGACTAGCGGCTGCCTACGAGCAGTACTTC. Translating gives CASSIGLAAAYEQYF.

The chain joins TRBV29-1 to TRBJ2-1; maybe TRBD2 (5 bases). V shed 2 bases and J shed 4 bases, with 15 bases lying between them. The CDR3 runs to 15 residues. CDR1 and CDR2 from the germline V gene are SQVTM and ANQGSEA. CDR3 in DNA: TGCAGCGTTGAAATAGGTCTAGCAGGTTACAATGAGCAGTTCTTC. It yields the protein CSVEIGLAGYNEQFF.

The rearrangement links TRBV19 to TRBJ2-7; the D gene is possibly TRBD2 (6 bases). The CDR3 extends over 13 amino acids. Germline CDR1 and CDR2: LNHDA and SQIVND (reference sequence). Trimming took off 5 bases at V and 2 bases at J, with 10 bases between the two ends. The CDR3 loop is CASSPRETYEQYF. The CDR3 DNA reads TGTGCCAGTAGTCCTCGGGAGACCTACGAGCAGTACTTC. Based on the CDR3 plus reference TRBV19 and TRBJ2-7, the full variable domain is DGGITQSPKYLFRKEGQNVTLSCEQNLNHDAMYWYRQDPGQGLRLIYYSQIVNDFQKGDIAEGYSVSREKKESFPLTVTSAQKNPTAFYLCASSPRETYEQYFGPGTRLTVT.

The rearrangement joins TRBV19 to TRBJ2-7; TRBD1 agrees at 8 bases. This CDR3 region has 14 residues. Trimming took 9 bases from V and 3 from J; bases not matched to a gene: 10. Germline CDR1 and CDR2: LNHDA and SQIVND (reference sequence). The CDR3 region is CASRQGRGDYEQYF. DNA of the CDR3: TGTGCCAGCAGACAGGGGAGAGGGGACTACGAGCAGTACTTC.

The CDR3 bases are TGTGCCAGCAGCTCCCTCCTCCATGAAAAACTGTTTTTT. Translated, it gives CASSSLLHEKLFF. This rearrangement joins TRBV7-2 to TRBJ1-4, with D unresolved. V lost 4 bases to trimming and J lost 6 bases, with 9 bases between them. CDR3 length equals 13 residues. In germline, CDR1 is SGHTA, CDR2 FQGNSA. Looking up the rest from reference TRBV7-2 and TRBJ1-4 gives the full variable domain: GAGVSQSPSNKVTEKGKDVELRCDPISGHTALYWYRQSLGQGLEFLIYFQGNSAPDKSGLPSDRFSAERTGGSVSTLTIQRTQQEDSAVYLCASSSLLHEKLFFGSGTQLSVL.

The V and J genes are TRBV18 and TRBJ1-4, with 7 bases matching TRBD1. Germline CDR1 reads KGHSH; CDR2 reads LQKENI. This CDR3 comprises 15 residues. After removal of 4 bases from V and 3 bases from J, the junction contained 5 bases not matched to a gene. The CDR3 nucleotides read TGTGCCAGCTCACAGGGGGCGACGCCTAATGAAAAACTGTTTTTT. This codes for CASSQGATPNEKLFF.

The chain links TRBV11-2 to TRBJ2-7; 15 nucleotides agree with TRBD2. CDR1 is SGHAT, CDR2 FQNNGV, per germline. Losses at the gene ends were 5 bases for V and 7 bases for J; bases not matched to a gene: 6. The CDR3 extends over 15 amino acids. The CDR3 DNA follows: TGTGCCAGCAGCACCGGACTAGCGGGGGGGTTTGAGCAGTACTTC. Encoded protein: CASSTGLAGGFEQYF.

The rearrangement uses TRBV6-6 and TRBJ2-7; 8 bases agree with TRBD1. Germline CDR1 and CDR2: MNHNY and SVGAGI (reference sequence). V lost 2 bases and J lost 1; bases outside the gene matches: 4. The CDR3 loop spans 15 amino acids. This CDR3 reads CASSYTTGESYEQYF. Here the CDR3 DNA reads TGTGCCAGCAGTTACACGACAGGGGAGTCCTACGAGCAGTACTTC.

The CDR3 coding sequence is TGTGCCAGCAGTTTGGCCGGGGGGGCTTGGCAGCCCCAGCATTTT. Translation: CASSLAGGAWQPQHF. This chain joins TRBV28 and TRBJ1-5; D possibly corresponds to TRBD1 (6 bases). The CDR3 loop spans 15 amino acids. CDR1 is MDHEN and CDR2 is SYDVKM in the germline V gene. V dropped 3 bases and J dropped 7 bases, with 16 bases sitting between them.

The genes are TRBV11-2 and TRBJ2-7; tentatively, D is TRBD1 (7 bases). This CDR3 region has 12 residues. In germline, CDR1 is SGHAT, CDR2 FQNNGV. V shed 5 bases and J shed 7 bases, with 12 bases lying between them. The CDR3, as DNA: TGTGCCAGCAGCCAGGGGGAGGCAGAGCAGTACTTC. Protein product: CASSQGEAEQYF.